This T cell receptor beta chain comes out of a study of blood T cell repertoires in COVID-19. Study as a whole: The study drew acute and convalescent COVID-19 samples from the United States, Italy and Spain.

The method was immunoSEQ multiplex PCR; TCRdb's version includes in-frame clones alone and lacks a portion of them. The sample shows about 160,000 clones, just over 85% of them seen only once. Trimming took 5 bases from V and 3 from J; bases not matched to a gene: 6. The CDR3 runs 14 residues. CDR1 SGHTA and CDR2 FQGNSA come from the germline V gene. The sequence derives from a man aged 70-80 years with acute or convalescent COVID-19. The gene calls are TRBV7-2 and TRBJ1-1, with 7 nucleotides matching TRBD1. Sequenced input: peripheral blood. DNA for the CDR3: TGTGCCAGCAGCCCGGCAGGGGGTCACACTGAAGCTTTCTTT. Its translation: CASSPAGGHTEAFF.